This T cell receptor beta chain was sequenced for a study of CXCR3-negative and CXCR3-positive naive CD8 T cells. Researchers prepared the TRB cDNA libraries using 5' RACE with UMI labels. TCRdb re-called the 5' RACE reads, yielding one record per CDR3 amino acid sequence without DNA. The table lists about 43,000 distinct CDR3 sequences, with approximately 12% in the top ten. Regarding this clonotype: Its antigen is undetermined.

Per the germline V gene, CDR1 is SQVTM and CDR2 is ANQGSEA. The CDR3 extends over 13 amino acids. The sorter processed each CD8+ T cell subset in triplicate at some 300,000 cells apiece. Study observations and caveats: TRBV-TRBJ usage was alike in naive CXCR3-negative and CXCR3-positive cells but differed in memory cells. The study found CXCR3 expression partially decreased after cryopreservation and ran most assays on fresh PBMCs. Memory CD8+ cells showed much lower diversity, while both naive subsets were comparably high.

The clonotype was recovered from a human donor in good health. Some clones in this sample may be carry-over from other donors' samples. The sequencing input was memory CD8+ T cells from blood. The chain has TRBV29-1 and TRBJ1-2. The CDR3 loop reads CSVDMGGVDGYTF.